Below are 23 T cell receptor beta chains sequenced from a single sample in a study of molecular identifiers for immune sequencing clone quantification. Each CDR3 protein is one row after TCRdb ran MiXCR on the PCR reads. The data hold about 640,000 distinct CDR3 sequences, with roughly 21% observed a single time. Sequencing was carried out using naive CD8+ T cells from blood, with Jurkat cell RNA spiked in. The subset: FACS-sorted CD8+CD4-CCR7+CD45RA+ naive T cells. Receptors originate from a human donor in good health. Some libraries in this study had Jurkat cell RNA spiked in.

This clonotype was detected only a few times. The V and J genes are TRBV4-1 and TRBJ1-2; TRBD1 might be the D (6 bases). The V end lost 0 bases, the J end lost 8 bases, and 19 bases lay between the germline ends. CDR1 and CDR2 (germline): MGHRA, YSYEKL. CDR3 size: 16 residues. The CDR3 bases are TGCGCCAGCAGCCAAGACTATACAACAGGGAACGAGGGCTACACCTTC. It specifies CASSQDYTTGNEGYTF.

This clonotype came up many times. The chain has TRBV4-3 and TRBJ1-5; no definite D call. The CDR3 is 17 amino acids. Trimming took off 0 bases at V and 1 base at J, with 13 bases between the two ends. Germline loops: CDR1 LGHNA, CDR2 YSLEER. CDR3 region: CASSQDMSGESNQPQHF. In DNA form, the CDR3 reads TGCGCCAGCAGCCAAGATATGTCCGGAGAGAGCAATCAGCCCCAGCATTTT.

About this clonotype: The junction and the germline gene differ at one end; a read error may be behind it. V and J are TRBV7-6 and TRBJ2-7; TRBD2 is a possible D gene (5 bases). Germline-derived CDR1 and CDR2 are SGHVS and FNYEAQ. The CDR3 has 15 amino acids. DNA for the CDR3: TGTGCCAGCAACTTAGAGGCCTACGGGGCCTACGAGCAGTACTTC. This codes for CASNLEAYGAYEQYF.

This clonotype has a single count. A much more abundant neighbour one base away suggests this may be a read error. The chain links TRBV12-3 or TRBV12-4 to TRBJ1-4; D possibly corresponds to TRBD1 (6 bases). V dropped 5 bases and J dropped 2 bases, with 18 bases sitting between them. This CDR3 has 17 amino acids. The CDR3 sequence: CASSPRGQGNTNEKLFF. The CDR3 DNA is TGTGCCAGCAGTCCTCGCGGGCAGGGGAACACTAATGAAAAACTGTTTTTT.

This clonotype appeared many times. This may be a read error, as it is one base from a much larger clone. The chain links TRBV24-1 to TRBJ1-5, with D uncertain. CDR1 and CDR2 from the germline V gene are KGHDR and SFDVKD. Trimming pared 3 bases from V and 1 base from J, leaving 0 bases between. The CDR3 totals 12 residues. The DNA for the CDR3 is TGTGCCACCAGTGATAGCAATCAGCCCCAGCATTTT. Amino acid sequence: CATSDSNQPQHF.

This clonotype has a count of ten or more. This chain joins TRBV27 and TRBJ2-7, with D perhaps TRBD1 (6 bases). V shed 6 bases and J shed 0 bases, with 18 bases lying between them. This CDR3 comprises 16 residues. Germline CDR1 MNHEY, CDR2 SMNVEV (reference sequence). CDR3 nucleotides: TGTGCCAGCAGCTCCCGCTTGGGGACATACTCCTACGAGCAGTACTTC. This sequence encodes CASSSRLGTYSYEQYF.

J is TRBJ2-7 and V is TRBV4-3, with D possibly being TRBD2 (5 bases). The V gene's germline CDR1 is LGHNA and CDR2 YSLEER. The V and J ends lost 0 bases and 3 bases respectively, with 15 bases between them. This CDR3 has 16 residues. Here the CDR3 DNA reads TGCGCCAGCAGCCAAGAATCAGGAGGCGCGGTCTACGAGCAGTACTTC. It codes for CASSQESGGAVYEQYF.

V and J are TRBV5-8 and TRBJ1-5; D may be TRBD1 (5 bases). Looked up from germline, CDR1 is SGHTS and CDR2 is YDEGEE. The CDR3 length is 10 residues. The germline V and J ends were trimmed by 10 bases and 5 bases, with 7 bases remaining between them. In DNA, the CDR3 is TGTGCCGGGGGGGATCAGCCCCAGCATTTT. Its translation: CAGGDQPQHF. Supplemented by reference TRBV5-8 and TRBJ1-5, the full variable domain reads EAGVTQSPTHLIKTRGQQATLRCSPISGHTSVYWYQQALGLGLQFLLWYDEGEERNRGNFPPRFSGRQFPNYSSELNVNALELEDSALYLCAGGDQPQHFGDGTRLSIL.

The chain couples TRBV27 to TRBJ2-6; possible D gene TRBD1, 6 bases. Trimming stripped 4 bases from V and 0 bases from J, with 13 bases between. The CDR3 length is 17 residues. Germline CDR1 is MNHEY and CDR2 is SMNVEV (reference sequence). Here the CDR3 reads CASSSRTASSGANVLTF. CDR3 nucleotides: TGTGCCAGCAGTTCACGGACAGCTAGCTCTGGGGCCAACGTCCTGACTTTC.

There are many counts of this clonotype. CDR3: CAWSVAGGNQYF. CDR3 in DNA: TGTGCCTGGAGTGTAGCAGGGGGCAACCAGTACTTC. This chain connects TRBV30 to TRBJ2-4; 8 bases agree with TRBD1. Per the germline V gene, CDR1 is GTSNPN and CDR2 is SVGIG (reference sequence). J gave up 13 bases and V 0 bases, and 5 bases lay outside the gene matches. There are 12 residues in the CDR3.

This clonotype was counted a single time. The chain recombines TRBV2 with TRBJ2-2, with D possibly being TRBD1 (5 bases). V lost 4 bases and J lost 2, with 8 bases in between. CDR1 is SNHLY and CDR2 is FYNNEI in the germline V gene. The CDR3 extends over 14 amino acids. The CDR3 DNA reads TGTGCCAGCAGTGGCAGGGTAAACACCGGGGAGCTGTTTTTT. Translating gives CASSGRVNTGELFF.

This clonotype was observed many times. The chain combines TRBV2 with TRBJ2-5; D is unresolved. The germline V gene has CDR1 SNHLY and CDR2 FYNNEI. This CDR3 region has 12 residues. Trimming cost V 4 bases and J 9 bases, with 12 bases left between them. CDR3 coding DNA: TGTGCCAGCAGTGGAGAAGGGCTTGCCCAGTACTTC. Its protein product is CASSGEGLAQYF.

The rearrangement links TRBV12-3 or TRBV12-4 to TRBJ1-4, with TRBD1 as a possible D gene (6 bases). The CDR3 is made up of 14 amino acids. V was pared by 7 bases and J by 3 bases, with 12 bases between. As DNA, the CDR3 is TGTGCCAGCACCGAGGGGGGAGCTAATGAAAAACTGTTTTTT. It codes for CASTEGGANEKLFF.

This clonotype showed up just a few times. DNA of the CDR3: TGTGCCAGCAGTCATCCGGGACAGGGCATCGACGAGCAGTACTTC. This encodes CASSHPGQGIDEQYF. The V gene is TRBV27, the J gene TRBJ2-7; 9 bases line up with TRBD1. The V gene's germline CDR1 is MNHEY and CDR2 SMNVEV (reference sequence). The CDR3 extends over 15 amino acids. The V gene end was trimmed by 5 bases and the J gene end by 5 bases; junction bases not matched to a gene: 10.

In this sample, this clonotype turned up many times. The chain is built from TRBV2 and TRBJ2-4, with D hard to call. Trimming took off 3 bases at V and 3 bases at J, with 9 bases between the two ends. The V gene's germline CDR1 is SNHLY and CDR2 FYNNEI. The CDR3 is 14 residues long. The CDR3, as DNA: TGTGCCAGCAGTGACAGGCCAGACAAAAACATTCAGTACTTC. Protein sequence: CASSDRPDKNIQYF.

CDR3 in amino acids: CSARGVREDEQFF. DNA for the CDR3: TGCAGTGCTAGAGGAGTAAGGGAGGATGAGCAGTTCTTC. This chain joins TRBV20-1 and TRBJ2-1; TRBD2 is a possible D gene (6 bases). The V end was cut by 1 base, the J end by 8 bases, with 12 bases between. This CDR3 is built from 13 residues. The V gene's germline CDR1 is DFQATT and CDR2 SNEGSKA (reference sequence).

This clonotype was observed many times. The chain employs TRBV10-2 and TRBJ2-7, with unresolved D. V was shortened by 6 bases and J by 6 bases, with 6 bases between the two germline ends. From germline, CDR1 is WSHSY and CDR2 SAAADI. The CDR3 has 10 residues. The DNA for the CDR3 is TGCGCCAGCAGGGGGTCCGAGCAGTACTTC. This encodes CASRGSEQYF.

This clonotype was found a few times. The V call is TRBV19, the J call TRBJ1-3; no reliable D call. Germline CDR1 and CDR2: LNHDA and SQIVND (reference sequence). The CDR3 runs to 13 residues. Trimming took off 8 bases at V and 0 bases at J, with 8 bases between the two ends. The CDR3 coding sequence is TGTGCCAGTGGACCGAACTCTGGAAACACCATATATTTT. Its protein is CASGPNSGNTIYF.

J is TRBJ2-2 and V is TRBV28, with 7 positions matching TRBD1. CDR1 and CDR2 from the germline V gene are MDHEN and SYDVKM. V gave up 4 bases and J gave up 4 bases; unmatched junction bases: 9. The CDR3 runs 16 residues. The CDR3 coding sequence is TGTGCCAGCAGTTCGCTCGGGACAGACCTCACCGGGGAGCTGTTTTTT. Its protein product is CASSSLGTDLTGELFF.

In the case of this clonotype: A much larger clone is a single base away; this may be a read error. This chain connects TRBV4-1 to TRBJ2-5; no reliable D call. CDR1 MGHRA and CDR2 YSYEKL come from the germline V gene. The CDR3 is made up of 14 amino acids. The CDR3 loop reads CASSQDTPEETQCF. The CDR3 DNA reads TGCGCCAGCAGCCAAGATACACCAGAAGAGACCCAGTGCTTC.

This clonotype was picked up many times. The chain uses TRBV5-1 and TRBJ2-1; D unresolved. The CDR3 loop spans 16 amino acids. CDR1 is SGHRS, CDR2 YFSETQ, per germline. V was clipped by 1 base and J by 6 bases, with 17 bases between them. The CDR3 here is CASSLSSTYYSNEQFF. DNA for the CDR3: TGCGCCAGCAGCTTGAGTAGTACCTATTATTCCAATGAGCAGTTCTTC.

About this clonotype: A much larger clonotype is one base distant, so this may be a read error. The chain uses TRBV7-9 and TRBJ1-6; D unresolved. The CDR3 extends over 16 amino acids. Germline lookup yields CDR1 SEHNR and CDR2 FQNEAQ (reference sequence). Here the CDR3 DNA reads TGTGCCAGCAGCTCACCAGTTAGGACCGCGAATTCACCCTTCCACTTT. Residues: CASSSPVRTANSPFHF.

In the case of this clonotype: A much larger clone is a single base away; this may be a read error. This chain joins TRBV6-5 and TRBJ1-2, with TRBD1 matching 8 bases. Germline V gene data show CDR1 as MNHEY and CDR2 as SVGAGI. Trimming removed 7 bases from V and 2 bases from J; junction bases left unmatched: 15. The CDR3 spans 17 residues. In nucleotides, the CDR3 is TGTGCCAGCATCCTTTATGCCGGGGCAGGGGGCAACTATGGCTACACCTTC. It is translated as CASILYAGAGGNYGYTF.